There are a few counts of the clone carrying this T cell receptor (beta chain). Its antigen is unknown. This sample was taken from a study of identical twins. General study results and limits: Instead of following the same donors, the conclusions were based on cross-sectional statistical analysis. Low generation-probability sequences were in excess among twin-shared out-of-frame alpha sequences. Reduced insertions were recorded for abundant cord blood beta clonotypes, with no such pattern in memory repertoires.

V lost 3 bases and J lost 6, with 21 bases in between. Germline V lookup: CDR1 DFQATT, CDR2 SNEGSKA (reference sequence). The CDR3 consists of 16 residues. Addition of a universal primer site occurred through template switching, and cDNA carried unique molecular identifiers. TCRdb independently ran MiXCR on the 5' RACE reads; one entry per CDR3 protein. The sample contains approximately 240,000 distinct CDR3 sequences, about an eighth of which appear only once. The origin of this receptor is a young woman in good health. The specimen sequenced was memory (CD45RO+) T cells sorted from blood. The chain couples TRBV20-1 to TRBJ2-1, with D tentatively TRBD2 (6 bases). CDR3 loop: CSARPPEGRGLNEQFF. CDR3 DNA: TGCAGTGCTAGGCCCCCGGAGGGGCGGGGTCTCAATGAGCAGTTCTTC.